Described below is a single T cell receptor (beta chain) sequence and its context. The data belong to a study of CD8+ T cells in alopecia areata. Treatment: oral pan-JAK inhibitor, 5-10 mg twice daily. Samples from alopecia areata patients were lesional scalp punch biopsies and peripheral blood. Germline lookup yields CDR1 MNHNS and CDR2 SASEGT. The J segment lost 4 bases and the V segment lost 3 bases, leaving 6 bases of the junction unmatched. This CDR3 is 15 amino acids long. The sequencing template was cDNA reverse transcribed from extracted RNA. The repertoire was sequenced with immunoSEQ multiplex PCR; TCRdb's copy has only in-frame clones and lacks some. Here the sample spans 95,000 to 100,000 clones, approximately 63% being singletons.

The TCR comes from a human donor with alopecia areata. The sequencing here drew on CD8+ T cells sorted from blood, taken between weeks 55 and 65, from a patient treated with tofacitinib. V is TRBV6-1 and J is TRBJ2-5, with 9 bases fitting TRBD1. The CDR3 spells CASSEGQGPGETQYF. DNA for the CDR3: TGTGCCAGCAGTGAGGGACAGGGCCCGGGAGAGACCCAGTACTTC.